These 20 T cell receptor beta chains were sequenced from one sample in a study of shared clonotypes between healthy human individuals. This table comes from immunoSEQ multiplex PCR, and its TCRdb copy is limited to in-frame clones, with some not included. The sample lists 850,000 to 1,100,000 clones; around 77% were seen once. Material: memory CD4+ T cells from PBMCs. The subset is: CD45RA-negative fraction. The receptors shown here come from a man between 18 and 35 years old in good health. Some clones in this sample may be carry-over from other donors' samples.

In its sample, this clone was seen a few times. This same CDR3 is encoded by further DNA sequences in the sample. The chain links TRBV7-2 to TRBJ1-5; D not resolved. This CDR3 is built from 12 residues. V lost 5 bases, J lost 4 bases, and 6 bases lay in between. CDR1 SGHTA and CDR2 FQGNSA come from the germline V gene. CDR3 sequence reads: CASSGGNQPQHF. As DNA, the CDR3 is TGTGCCAGCAGCGGTGGGAATCAGCCCCAGCATTTT.

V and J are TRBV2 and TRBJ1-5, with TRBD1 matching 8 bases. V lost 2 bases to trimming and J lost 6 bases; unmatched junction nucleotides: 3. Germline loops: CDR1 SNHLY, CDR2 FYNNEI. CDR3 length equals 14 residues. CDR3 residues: CASSERTGRQPQHF. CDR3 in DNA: TGTGCCAGCAGTGAACGGACAGGGCGTCAGCCCCAGCATTTT.

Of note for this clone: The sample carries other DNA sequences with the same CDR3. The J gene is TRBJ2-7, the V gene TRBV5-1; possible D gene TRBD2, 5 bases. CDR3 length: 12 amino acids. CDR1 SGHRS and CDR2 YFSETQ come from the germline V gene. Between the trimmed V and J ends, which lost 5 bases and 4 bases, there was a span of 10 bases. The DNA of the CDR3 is TGCGCCAGCAGTAGTTCGGGGTACGAGCAGTACTTC. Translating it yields CASSSSGYEQYF.

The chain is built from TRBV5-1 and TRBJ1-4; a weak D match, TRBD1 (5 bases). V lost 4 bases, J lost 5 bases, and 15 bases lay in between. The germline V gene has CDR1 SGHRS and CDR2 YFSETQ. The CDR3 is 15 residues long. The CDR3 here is CASSGGTVSNEKLFF. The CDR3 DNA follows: TGCGCCAGCAGCGGTGGGACGGTGTCAAATGAAAAACTGTTTTTT.

The CDR3 nucleotides are TGTGCCAGCAGCTGGACCCCAGAAAAACTGTTTTTT. Protein product: CASSWTPEKLFF. The rearrangement uses TRBV6-6 and TRBJ1-4, with D unresolved. Per germline, CDR1 MNHNY and CDR2 SVGAGI (reference sequence). The CDR3 loop spans 12 amino acids. Trimming shortened V by 6 bases and J by 8 bases, and 10 bases separated the two germline ends.

This chain's CDR3 is CASSGGPWQGSYEQYF. The CDR3 DNA reads TGTGCCAGCAGTGGGGGCCCGTGGCAGGGGTCCTACGAGCAGTACTTC. V is TRBV6-1 and J is TRBJ2-7; the D gene is possibly TRBD1 (6 bases). In germline, CDR1 is MNHNS, CDR2 SASEGT. V was shortened by 4 bases and J by 1 base, with 17 bases between the two germline ends. This CDR3 has 16 amino acids.

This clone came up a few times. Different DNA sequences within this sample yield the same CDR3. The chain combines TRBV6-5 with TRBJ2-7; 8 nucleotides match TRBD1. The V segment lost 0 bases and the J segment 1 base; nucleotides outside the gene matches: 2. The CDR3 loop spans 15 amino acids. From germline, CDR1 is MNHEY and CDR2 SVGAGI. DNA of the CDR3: TGTGCCAGCAGTTACTCCGGACAGGGTTCCTACGAGCAGTACTTC. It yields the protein CASSYSGQGSYEQYF.

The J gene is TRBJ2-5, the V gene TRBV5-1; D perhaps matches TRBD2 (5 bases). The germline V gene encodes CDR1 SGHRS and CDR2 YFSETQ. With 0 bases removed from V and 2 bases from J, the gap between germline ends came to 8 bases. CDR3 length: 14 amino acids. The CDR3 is CASSLGIAQETQYF. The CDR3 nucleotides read TGCGCCAGCAGCTTGGGAATAGCGCAAGAGACCCAGTACTTC.

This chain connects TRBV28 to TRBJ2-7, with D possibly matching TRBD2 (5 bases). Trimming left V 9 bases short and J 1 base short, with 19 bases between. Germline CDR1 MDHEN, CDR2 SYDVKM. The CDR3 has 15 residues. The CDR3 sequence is CASANMGRSSYEQYF. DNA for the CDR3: TGTGCCAGTGCGAACATGGGGAGAAGTTCCTACGAGCAGTACTTC.

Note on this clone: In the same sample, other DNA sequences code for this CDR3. The CDR3 region is CASSFPGYQETQYF. The CDR3 bases are TGTGCCAGCAGCTTCCCGGGGTACCAAGAGACCCAGTACTTC. V usage is TRBV5-4 and J usage is TRBJ2-5; TRBD2 is a possible D gene (5 bases). From germline, CDR1 is SGHNT and CDR2 YYREEE (reference sequence). The CDR3 is 14 residues long. Trimming left V 2 bases short and J 0 bases short, with 8 bases between.

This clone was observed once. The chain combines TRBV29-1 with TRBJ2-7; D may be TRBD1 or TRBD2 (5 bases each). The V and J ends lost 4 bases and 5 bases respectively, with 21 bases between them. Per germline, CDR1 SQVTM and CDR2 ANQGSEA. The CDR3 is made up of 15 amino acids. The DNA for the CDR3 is TGCAGCGTTGCAAAGAGTGGGGGACCACTGGACGAGCAGTACTTC. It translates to CSVAKSGGPLDEQYF.

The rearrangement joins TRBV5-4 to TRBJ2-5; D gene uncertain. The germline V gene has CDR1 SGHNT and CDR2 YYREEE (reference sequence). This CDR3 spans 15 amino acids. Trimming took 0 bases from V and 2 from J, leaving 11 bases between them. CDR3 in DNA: TGTGCCAGCAGCTTGGTGAAAGTTGGGCAAGAGACCCAGTACTTC. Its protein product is CASSLVKVGQETQYF.

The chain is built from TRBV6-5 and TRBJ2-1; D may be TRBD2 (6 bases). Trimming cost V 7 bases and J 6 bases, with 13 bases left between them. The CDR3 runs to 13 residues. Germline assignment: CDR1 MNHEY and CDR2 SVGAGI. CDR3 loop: CASNQDYSNEQFF. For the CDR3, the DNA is TGTGCCAGCAACCAGGACTATTCCAATGAGCAGTTCTTC.

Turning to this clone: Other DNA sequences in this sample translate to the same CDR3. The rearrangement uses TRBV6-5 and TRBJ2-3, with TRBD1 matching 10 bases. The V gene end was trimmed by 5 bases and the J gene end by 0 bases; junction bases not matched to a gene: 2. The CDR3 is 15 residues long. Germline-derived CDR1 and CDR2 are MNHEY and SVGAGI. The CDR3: CASSRQGASTDTQYF. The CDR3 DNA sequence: TGTGCCAGCAGTAGACAGGGGGCTAGCACAGATACGCAGTATTTT.

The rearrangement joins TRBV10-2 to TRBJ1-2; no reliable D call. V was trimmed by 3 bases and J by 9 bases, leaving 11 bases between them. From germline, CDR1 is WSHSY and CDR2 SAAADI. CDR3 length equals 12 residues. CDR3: CASSEQNNCYTF. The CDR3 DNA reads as TGCGCCAGCAGTGAACAGAACAATTGCTACACCTTC.

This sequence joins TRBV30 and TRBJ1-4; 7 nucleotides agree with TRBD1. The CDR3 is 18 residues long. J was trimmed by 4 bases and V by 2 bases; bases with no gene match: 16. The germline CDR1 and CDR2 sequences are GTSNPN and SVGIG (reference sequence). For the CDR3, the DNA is TGTGCCTGGAGTACGGGACAGCAAGCCGGTGGGGGTAATGAAAAACTGTTTTTT. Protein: CAWSTGQQAGGGNEKLFF.

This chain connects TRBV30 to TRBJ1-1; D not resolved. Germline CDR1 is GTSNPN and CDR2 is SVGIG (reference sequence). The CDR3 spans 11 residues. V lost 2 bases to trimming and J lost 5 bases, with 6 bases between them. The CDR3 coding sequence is TGTGCCTGGAGTATGGAAACTGAAGCTTTCTTT. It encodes CAWSMETEAFF.

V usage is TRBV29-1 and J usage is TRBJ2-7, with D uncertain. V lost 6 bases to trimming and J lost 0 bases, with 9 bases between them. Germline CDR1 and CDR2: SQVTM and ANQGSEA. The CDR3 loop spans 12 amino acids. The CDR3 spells CSVLYPSYEQYF. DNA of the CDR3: TGCAGCGTCCTATACCCCTCCTACGAGCAGTACTTC.

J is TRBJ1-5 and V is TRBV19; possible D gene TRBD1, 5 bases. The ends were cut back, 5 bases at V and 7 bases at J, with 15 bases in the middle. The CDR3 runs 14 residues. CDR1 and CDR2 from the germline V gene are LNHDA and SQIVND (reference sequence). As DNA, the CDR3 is TGTGCCAGTAGTGTGAAGGGGTCAGCACAGCCCCAGCATTTT. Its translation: CASSVKGSAQPQHF.

The CDR3 DNA reads TGTGCCAGCAGCTTTGGGGACGATGCTTCACCCCTCCACTTT. Translating gives CASSFGDDASPLHF. The chain has TRBV5-6 and TRBJ1-6; TRBD1 is a possible D gene (5 bases). This CDR3 contains 14 residues. Trimming left V 2 bases short and J 9 bases short, with 12 bases between. In germline, CDR1 is SGHDT, CDR2 YYEEEE.